This TCR beta chain emerged from a study of blood T cell repertoires in COVID-19. The overall study: PBMCs, B-cell-depleted T cells, or T cells provided the cDNA or gDNA that made up the material.

Methods used by the authors: Counts of nucleated cells, estimated from reference gene primer amplification, were obtained. The method was immunoSEQ multiplex PCR; TCRdb's version includes in-frame clones alone and lacks a portion of them. V, J and clone size reflect that table, while D and trimming were determined from the DNA. The profile covers 120,000 or so clones, with less than 85% appearing a single time and less than 4% taken by the ten largest. This CDR3 contains 14 residues. V was clipped by 6 bases and J by 2 bases, with 14 bases between them. In germline, CDR1 is MDHEN, CDR2 SYDVKM. This receptor was taken from a woman aged 80 or older with acute or convalescent COVID-19. Material for sequencing was peripheral blood. The rearrangement uses TRBV28 and TRBJ2-7; D might be TRBD1 (5 bases). CDR3 DNA sequence: TGTGCCAGCAGAAAACCCCAGGGTACCTACGAGCAGTACTTC. Amino acids: CASRKPQGTYEQYF. The full variable domain, with the rest looked up from reference TRBV28 and TRBJ2-7, is DVKVTQSSRYLVKRTGEKVFLECVQDMDHENMFWYRQDPGLGLRLIYFSYDVKMKEKGDIPEGYSVSREKKERFSLILESASTNQTSMYLCASRKPQGTYEQYFGPGTRLTVT.